These T cell receptor beta chains were read from a single sample in a study of cytomegalovirus exposure and HLA in healthy donors. Some clones are missing from TCRdb's copy, which holds only in-frame ones; the method was immunoSEQ multiplex PCR. The sample gives 170,000 or so clones, about 80% of which show up once; 6% to 7.5% is in the top ten. Sequenced material: PBMCs. The source is a man younger than 40 in good health and CMV-seropositive. CDR3s include the opening cysteine and the closing phenylalanine or tryptophan. A D gene is named only where the DNA matches it firmly. Where a row states a size, it is once, few, many or the class of an expanded clone; other rows omit it.

D gene	V gene	clone size	J gene	CDR3 protein	CDR3 DNA
.	TRBV6-5	.	TRBJ2-2	CASSYGRGANTGELFF	TGTGCCAGCAGTTACGGAAGGGGTGCGAACACCGGGGAGCTGTTTTTT
.	TRBV11-2	.	TRBJ2-5	CASSSPQEGEETQYF	TGTGCCAGCAGCTCACCGCAAGAGGGAGAAGAGACCCAGTACTTC
.	TRBV9	.	TRBJ2-7	CASSLGISTAGEQYF	TGTGCCAGCAGCCTAGGCATTAGCACCGCGGGGGAGCAGTACTTC
TRBD1	TRBV28	.	TRBJ2-6	CASSSGTGMSGANVLTF	TGTGCCAGCAGTTCCGGGACAGGGATGTCTGGGGCCAACGTCCTGACTTTC
TRBD2	TRBV27	.	TRBJ2-1	CASTPGGRENYNEQFF	TGTGCCAGCACCCCGGGAGGGCGAGAGAACTACAATGAGCAGTTCTTC
.	TRBV2	.	TRBJ1-6	CASSAAGGGSSPLHF	TGTGCCAGCAGCGCAGCCGGCGGGGGCAGTTCACCCCTCCACTTT
TRBD1	TRBV5-6	.	TRBJ1-1	CASSQRDSNTEAFF	TGTGCCAGCAGCCAAAGGGACAGCAACACTGAAGCTTTCTTT
.	TRBV20-1	.	TRBJ1-1	CSASPSATFF	TGCAGTGCTTCCCCCAGCGCTACTTTCTTT
.	TRBV7-9	once	TRBJ2-4	CASSLDSGYVIQYF	TGTGCCAGCAGCTTAGATTCAGGGTACGTCATTCAGTACTTC
.	TRBV7-9	.	TRBJ1-1	CASSLEGSGAFF	TGTGCCAGCAGCTTAGAGGGGTCCGGAGCTTTCTTT
.	TRBV6-6	.	TRBJ2-3	CASSYSEGGRGDTQYF	TGTGCCAGCAGTTACTCGGAGGGGGGGCGGGGAGATACGCAGTATTTT
.	TRBV25-1	.	TRBJ2-2	CASRGDSNTGELFF	TGTGCCAGCAGGGGGGACTCGAACACCGGGGAGCTGTTTTTT
TRBD2	TRBV28	.	TRBJ2-7	CASRLATSGTSYEQYF	TGTGCCAGCAGGTTGGCCACTAGCGGGACCTCCTACGAGCAGTACTTC
.	TRBV5-6	.	TRBJ2-3	CASSLVAGAPTDTQYF	TGTGCCAGCAGCTTGGTTGCGGGGGCCCCCACAGATACGCAGTATTTT
TRBD2	TRBV10-3	.	TRBJ2-1	CAISEGLAGADEQFF	TGTGCCATCAGTGAGGGACTAGCGGGAGCCGATGAGCAGTTCTTC
TRBD1	TRBV18	.	TRBJ1-1	CASSPPSEGAAFF	TGTGCCAGCTCACCACCGAGCGAGGGGGCAGCTTTCTTT
.	TRBV6-6	.	TRBJ1-6	CASSYSNEDSPLHF	TGTGCCAGCAGTTACTCGAATGAGGATTCACCCCTCCACTTT
TRBD2	TRBV6-4	few	TRBJ2-3	CASSDAGGPSDTQYF	TGTGCCAGCAGTGACGCGGGAGGGCCGTCAGATACGCAGTATTTT
.	TRBV2	.	TRBJ2-3	CASRDGRGDTQYF	TGTGCCAGCAGGGACGGCCGGGGGGATACGCAGTATTTT
TRBD2	TRBV7-2	.	TRBJ2-3	CASKPSGGTDTQYF	TGTGCCAGCAAACCTAGCGGGGGAACAGATACGCAGTATTTT
.	TRBV6-5	.	TRBJ2-1	CASSYSGASGNEQFF	TGTGCCAGCAGTTACTCAGGGGCCTCCGGCAATGAGCAGTTCTTC
.	TRBV27	.	TRBJ2-3	CASSLGVLSTDTQYF	TGTGCCAGCAGTCTAGGCGTATTAAGCACAGATACGCAGTATTTT
.	TRBV9	.	TRBJ1-2	CASSVDTLSGYTF	TGTGCCAGCAGCGTAGACACCCTCTCGGGCTACACCTTC
.	TRBV30	few	TRBJ1-1	CAWSVLTVEAFF	TGTGCCTGGAGTGTACTGACTGTCGAAGCTTTCTTT
.	TRBV5-8	.	TRBJ1-5	CASSLLSSNQPQHF	TGTGCCAGCAGCTTGTTGAGTAGCAATCAGCCCCAGCATTTT
TRBD1	TRBV5-4	.	TRBJ1-4	CASSSGQATNEKLFF	TGTGCCAGCAGCTCAGGACAGGCAACTAATGAAAAACTGTTTTTT
.	TRBV6-6	few	TRBJ1-1	CASSYNPGYTEAFF	TGTGCCAGCAGTTACAACCCAGGGTACACTGAAGCTTTCTTT
TRBD1	TRBV6-4	once	TRBJ1-1	CASRESDRDTEAFF	TGTGCCAGCAGAGAATCGGACAGGGACACTGAAGCTTTCTTT
.	TRBV11-3	.	TRBJ1-1	CASSLDAPENTEAFF	TGTGCCAGCAGCTTAGACGCCCCAGAGAACACTGAAGCTTTCTTT
TRBD1	TRBV19	.	TRBJ2-5	CASSRTTGTAKETQYF	TGTGCCAGTAGTAGGACCACCGGGACAGCCAAAGAGACCCAGTACTTC
TRBD1	TRBV7-9	few	TRBJ1-2	CASSAPGQGADYGYTF	TGTGCCAGCAGCGCACCGGGACAGGGGGCGGACTATGGCTACACCTTC
.	TRBV29-1	.	TRBJ2-3	CSVSAASTDTQYF	TGCAGCGTTTCCGCGGCTAGCACAGATACGCAGTATTTT
TRBD1	TRBV6-5	few	TRBJ2-3	CASGTGVTTDTQYF	TGTGCCAGCGGCACAGGGGTGACCACAGATACGCAGTATTTT
.	TRBV27	.	TRBJ1-2	CASRPTGNYGYTF	TGTGCCAGCAGGCCGACAGGAAACTATGGCTACACCTTC
.	TRBV15	.	TRBJ2-1	CATSRGREEYNEQFF	TGTGCCACCAGCAGAGGGCGTGAGGAATACAATGAGCAGTTCTTC
TRBD2	TRBV30	.	TRBJ2-7	CACPRESGGPYEQYF	TGTGCCTGCCCCCGGGAGTCGGGAGGGCCATACGAGCAGTACTTC
TRBD1	TRBV5-1	.	TRBJ2-2	CASTSTGGYGGELFF	TGCGCCAGCACCTCGACAGGGGGCTACGGCGGGGAGCTGTTTTTT
.	TRBV7-8	.	TRBJ1-6	CASSLDRAKSPLHF	TGTGCCAGCAGCTTAGACAGGGCCAAATCACCCCTCCACTTT
.	TRBV5-4	.	TRBJ1-6	CASSLIEINSPLHF	TGTGCCAGCAGCTTGATAGAGATTAATTCACCCCTCCACTTT
.	TRBV11-3	.	TRBJ1-5	CASSLVRGKDRNQPQHF	TGTGCCAGCAGCTTAGTCCGGGGGAAGGATCGGAATCAGCCCCAGCATTTT
.	TRBV6-1	.	TRBJ1-3	CASTALNSGNTIYF	TGTGCCAGCACCGCACTCAACTCTGGAAACACCATATATTTT
TRBD2	TRBV9	few	TRBJ2-1	CASSGLAGGVEQFF	TGTGCCAGCAGCGGACTAGCGGGAGGAGTTGAGCAGTTCTTC
.	TRBV11-3	.	TRBJ1-4	CASSLDSTSREELFF	TGTGCCAGCAGCTTAGATAGCACCTCACGGGAAGAACTGTTTTTT
.	TRBV28	once	TRBJ2-7	CASSSGFTTYEQYF	TGTGCCAGCAGTAGCGGGTTTACGACCTACGAGCAGTACTTC
TRBD1	TRBV9	.	TRBJ1-2	CASSVSLQGNYGYTF	TGTGCCAGCAGCGTCAGCTTACAGGGGAACTATGGCTACACCTTC
.	TRBV15	once	TRBJ2-1	CATSLMGRWGDNEQFF	TGTGCCACCAGCCTTATGGGTCGTTGGGGGGACAATGAGCAGTTCTTC
.	TRBV7-9	.	TRBJ2-7	CSSTQSGSSYEQYF	TGTTCCAGCACCCAATCCGGGAGCTCCTACGAGCAGTACTTC
.	TRBV10-2	few	TRBJ2-1	CASSVAEDNEQFF	TGCGCCAGCAGCGTAGCGGAAGACAATGAGCAGTTCTTC